A selection of T cell receptor beta chains follows, all from one sample in a study of Ad26.COV2.S vaccination and SARS-CoV-2 variants. Sequencing was performed with immunoSEQ multiplex PCR; in TCRdb, only in-frame clones are kept and a portion is missing. The sample consists of 97,000 or so clones, roughly 75% of them appearing once. This specimen was peripheral blood, taken after recovery from COVID-19. These receptor sequences come from a human donor who had recovered from COVID-19. CDR3s include the opening cysteine and the closing phenylalanine or tryptophan. D genes are given only for firm matches. For some rows the clone size is stated as once, few or many, or as a class when expanded; others skip it.

abundance: NA
d_gene: NA
j_gene: TRBJ2-7
v_gene: TRBV28
CDR3nt: TGTGCCAGCGAAAATGGAGGATCGCACGAGCAGTACTTC
CDR3aa: CASENGGSHEQYF

abundance: few
d_gene: NA
j_gene: TRBJ1-3
v_gene: TRBV20-1
CDR3nt: TGCAGTGCTAGTGTTGATTCTGGAAACACCATATATTTT
CDR3aa: CSASVDSGNTIYF

abundance: NA
d_gene: NA
j_gene: TRBJ2-1
v_gene: TRBV7-6
CDR3nt: TGTGCCAGCAGCTTAGGGGGAGGCTACAATGAGCAGTTCTTC
CDR3aa: CASSLGGGYNEQFF

abundance: NA
d_gene: TRBD1
j_gene: TRBJ1-4
v_gene: TRBV10-3
CDR3nt: TGTGCCATCGGGGGACAGCCCTCTAATGAAAAACTGTTTTTT
CDR3aa: CAIGGQPSNEKLFF

abundance: NA
d_gene: NA
j_gene: TRBJ2-2
v_gene: TRBV9
CDR3nt: TGTGCCAGCAGCGTAGATAGAGACACCGGGGAGCTGTTTTTT
CDR3aa: CASSVDRDTGELFF

abundance: NA
d_gene: NA
j_gene: TRBJ2-5
v_gene: TRBV2
CDR3nt: TGTGCCAGCTCTTTCGGGACCCTAAGTCCCCAAGAGACCCAGTACTTC
CDR3aa: CASSFGTLSPQETQYF

abundance: NA
d_gene: TRBD2
j_gene: TRBJ2-5
v_gene: TRBV6-6
CDR3nt: TGTGCCAGCAGCCTCGGACTAGCTAGGGAGACCCAGTACTTC
CDR3aa: CASSLGLARETQYF

abundance: NA
d_gene: TRBD2
j_gene: TRBJ2-1
v_gene: TRBV7-9
CDR3nt: TGTGCCAGCAGCCCAGCGGGGAGCTCCTACAATGAGCAGTTCTTC
CDR3aa: CASSPAGSSYNEQFF

abundance: once
d_gene: NA
j_gene: TRBJ1-2
v_gene: TRBV6-2/TRBV6-3
CDR3nt: TGTGCCAGCAGTTACGGGGGGCCCTCTAACTATGGCTACACCTTC
CDR3aa: CASSYGGPSNYGYTF

abundance: NA
d_gene: TRBD2
j_gene: TRBJ2-3
v_gene: TRBV11-2
CDR3nt: TGTGCCAGCAGCTCCATTAGGACTAGCTCAGATACGCAGTATTTT
CDR3aa: CASSSIRTSSDTQYF

abundance: NA
d_gene: TRBD2
j_gene: TRBJ2-3
v_gene: TRBV3-1/TRBV3-2
CDR3nt: TGTGCCAGCAGCCAGGGAGGGACTAGCCTAGATACGCAGTATTTT
CDR3aa: CASSQGGTSLDTQYF

abundance: NA
d_gene: NA
j_gene: TRBJ1-6
v_gene: TRBV25-1
CDR3nt: TGTGCCAGCAGTGGGAGAGGGTTCGATTCACCCCTCCACTTT
CDR3aa: CASSGRGFDSPLHF

abundance: NA
d_gene: NA
j_gene: TRBJ2-3
v_gene: TRBV5-4
CDR3nt: TGTGCCAGCAGCTTGGGGTCGCACCCCACAGATACGCAGTATTTT
CDR3aa: CASSLGSHPTDTQYF

abundance: NA
d_gene: TRBD2
j_gene: TRBJ2-3
v_gene: TRBV9
CDR3nt: TGTGCCAGCAGCACAAATAGCGGGAGACGGACAGATACGCAGTATTTT
CDR3aa: CASSTNSGRRTDTQYF

abundance: NA
d_gene: NA
j_gene: TRBJ2-3
v_gene: TRBV6-5
CDR3nt: TGTGCCAGCAGTTACGCCGACATCCGCACCGGGCATACGCAGTATTTT
CDR3aa: CASSYADIRTGHTQYF

abundance: few
d_gene: NA
j_gene: TRBJ2-7
v_gene: TRBV28
CDR3nt: TGTGCCAGCAGCTCGAAAATACATCGGGACGCCTTGGAGCTCGACGAGCAGTACTTC
CDR3aa: CASSSKIHRDALELDEQYF

abundance: NA
d_gene: TRBD2
j_gene: TRBJ2-3
v_gene: TRBV5-4
CDR3nt: TGTGCCAGCAGCTCACCGCTCAGCGGGGGGGGCACAGATACGCAGTATTTT
CDR3aa: CASSSPLSGGGTDTQYF

abundance: once
d_gene: NA
j_gene: TRBJ2-6
v_gene: TRBV7-6
CDR3nt: TGTGCCAGCAGCTCCAGGGTTTCTGGGGCCAACGTCCTGACTTTC
CDR3aa: CASSSRVSGANVLTF